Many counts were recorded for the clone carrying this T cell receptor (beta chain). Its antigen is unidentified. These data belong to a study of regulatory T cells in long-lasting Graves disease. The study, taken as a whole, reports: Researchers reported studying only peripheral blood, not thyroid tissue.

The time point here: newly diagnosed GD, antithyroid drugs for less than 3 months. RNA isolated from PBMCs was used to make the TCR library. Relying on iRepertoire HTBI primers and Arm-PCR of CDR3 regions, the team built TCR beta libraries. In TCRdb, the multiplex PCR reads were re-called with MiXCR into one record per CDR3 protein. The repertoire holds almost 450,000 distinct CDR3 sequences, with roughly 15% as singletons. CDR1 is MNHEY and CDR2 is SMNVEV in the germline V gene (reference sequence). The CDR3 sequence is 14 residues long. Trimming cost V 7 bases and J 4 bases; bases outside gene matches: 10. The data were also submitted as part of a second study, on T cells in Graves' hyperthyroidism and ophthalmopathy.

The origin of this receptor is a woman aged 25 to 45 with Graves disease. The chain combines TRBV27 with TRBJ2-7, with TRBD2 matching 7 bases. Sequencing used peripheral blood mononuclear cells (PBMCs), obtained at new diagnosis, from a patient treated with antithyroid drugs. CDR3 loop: CASTPSGGSYEQYF. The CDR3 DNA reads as TGTGCCAGCACCCCTTCGGGAGGTTCGTACGAGCAGTACTTC.